Sequencing of this T cell receptor beta chain was carried out in a study of blood T cell repertoires in COVID-19. Study-wide context: Italy, Spain and the United States were the sources of the convalescent and acute COVID-19 samples. PBMCs, B-cell-depleted T cells, or T cells provided the cDNA or gDNA that made up the material.

During active infection, Seattle patients enrolled and were then monitored through disease. As processed by the authors: Estimation of nucleated cell counts relied on the amplification of reference gene primers. TCRdb keeps only in-frame clones here, not all; method: immunoSEQ multiplex PCR. V and J calls and clone size follow that table, whereas D and trimming were derived from the DNA. There are about 40,000 clones in the sample; roughly nine tenths occur only once, and roughly 5% lies in the top ten. This CDR3 has 14 amino acids. V dropped 5 bases and J dropped 12; count of bases not matched to a gene: 14. Germline V gene sequence: CDR1 GTSNPN, CDR2 SVGIG (reference sequence).

This sequence joins TRBV30 and TRBJ2-1, with TRBD2 identical over 9 bases. Sequenced material: peripheral blood. The clonotype was recovered from a man between 60 and 75 years old with COVID-19, enrolled during active disease. Written as DNA, the CDR3 is TGTGCCTGGGCGGGCGGTAGCGGGAGTTGGGTGCAGTTCTTC. Translated: CAWAGGSGSWVQFF. Variable domain in full (rest from reference TRBV30 and TRBJ2-1): SQTIHQWPATLVQPVGSPLSLECTVEGTSNPNLYWYRQAAGRGLQLLFYSVGIGQISSEVPQNLSASRPQDRQFILSSKKLLLSDSGFYLCAWAGGSGSWVQFFGPGTRLTVL.